This T cell receptor beta chain is from a study of early T cells in non-severe SARS-CoV-2 infection. Turning to the study itself: Unsorted whole-blood RNA was sequenced in bulk, leaving chains unpaired.

This clonotype was seen at least ten times. Its target is unknown. Study-level points and caveats: Comparison of clonotypes with VDJdb favored anti-spike CD8 responses while missing private and CD4 specificities.

Each CDR3 protein is one row after TCRdb ran MiXCR on the 5' RACE reads. The sample carries tens of thousands of distinct CDR3 sequences, 5.5% to 7% recorded once. Between the trimmed V and J ends, which lost 3 bases and 4 bases, there was a span of 11 bases. This CDR3 contains 14 residues. J is TRBJ2-3 and V is TRBV12-3 or TRBV12-4, with no clear D. The receptor was isolated from an adult who was a healthcare worker with PCR-confirmed SARS-CoV-2 infection or an uninfected control (not recorded which). Source material: whole blood. The CDR3 DNA is TGTGCCAGCAGTTTTCCGACCCTTCCAGATACGCAGTATTTT. This sequence encodes CASSFPTLPDTQYF.